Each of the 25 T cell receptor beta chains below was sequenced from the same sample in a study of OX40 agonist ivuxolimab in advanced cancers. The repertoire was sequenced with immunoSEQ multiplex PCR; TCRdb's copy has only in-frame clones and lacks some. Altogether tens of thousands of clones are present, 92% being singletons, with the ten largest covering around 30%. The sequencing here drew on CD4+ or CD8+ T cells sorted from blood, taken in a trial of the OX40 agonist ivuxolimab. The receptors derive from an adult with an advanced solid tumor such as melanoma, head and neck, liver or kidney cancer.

The CDR3 sequence is CASSLARGGSYEQYF. In DNA form, the CDR3 reads TGCGCCAGCAGCTTGGCCAGGGGGGGTTCCTACGAGCAGTACTTC. V usage is TRBV5-1 and J usage is TRBJ2-7; D is possibly TRBD1 or TRBD2 (7 bases each). With 0 bases removed from V and 1 base from J, the gap between germline ends came to 11 bases. The CDR3 loop spans 15 amino acids. CDR1 is SGHRS and CDR2 is YFSETQ in the germline V gene.

The CDR3 protein is CASSFGLAGDAIYNEQFF. The CDR3 DNA is TGTGCCAGCAGTTTTGGACTAGCGGGAGATGCTATTTACAATGAGCAGTTCTTC. The chain links TRBV27 to TRBJ2-1, with 13 nucleotides matching TRBD2. Trimming removed 3 bases from V and 4 bases from J; junction bases left unmatched: 9. The CDR3 spans 18 residues. The V gene's germline CDR1 is MNHEY and CDR2 SMNVEV (reference sequence).

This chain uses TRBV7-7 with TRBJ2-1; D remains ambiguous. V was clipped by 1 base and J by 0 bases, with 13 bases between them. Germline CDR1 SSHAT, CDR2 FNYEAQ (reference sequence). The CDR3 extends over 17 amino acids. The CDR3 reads CASSLESRPVSYNEQFF. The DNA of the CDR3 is TGTGCCAGCAGCTTAGAGTCTCGGCCGGTCTCCTACAATGAGCAGTTCTTC. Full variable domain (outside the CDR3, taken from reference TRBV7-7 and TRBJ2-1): GAGVSQSPRYKVTKRGQDVTLRCDPISSHATLYWYQQALGQGPEFLTYFNYEAQPDKSGLPSDRFSAERPEGSISTLTIQRTEQRDSAMYRCASSLESRPVSYNEQFFGPGTRLTVL.

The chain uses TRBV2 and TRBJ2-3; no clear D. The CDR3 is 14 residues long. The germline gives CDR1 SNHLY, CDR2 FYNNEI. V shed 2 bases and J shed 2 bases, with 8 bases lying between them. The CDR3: CASSEWIPTDTQYF. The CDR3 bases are TGTGCCAGCAGTGAATGGATCCCCACAGATACGCAGTATTTT.

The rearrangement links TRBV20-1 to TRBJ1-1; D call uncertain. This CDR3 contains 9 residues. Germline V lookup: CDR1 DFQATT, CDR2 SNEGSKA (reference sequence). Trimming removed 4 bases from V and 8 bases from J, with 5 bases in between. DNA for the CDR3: TGCAGTGCTATTAGGGAAGCTTTCTTT. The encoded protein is CSAIREAFF.

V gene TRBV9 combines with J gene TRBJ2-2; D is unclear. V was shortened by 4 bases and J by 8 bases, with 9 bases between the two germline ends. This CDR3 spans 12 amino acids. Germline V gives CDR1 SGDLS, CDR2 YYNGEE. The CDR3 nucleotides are TGTGCCAGCAGCTATATCAAAGGGGAGCTGTTTTTT. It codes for CASSYIKGELFF.

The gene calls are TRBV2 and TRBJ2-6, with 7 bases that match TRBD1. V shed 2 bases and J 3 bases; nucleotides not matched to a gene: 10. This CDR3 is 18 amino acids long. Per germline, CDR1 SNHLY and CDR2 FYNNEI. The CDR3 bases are TGTGCCAGCAGTGAAAGGAACAGGGGCCCCGTTGGGGCCAACGTCCTGACTTTC. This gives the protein CASSERNRGPVGANVLTF.

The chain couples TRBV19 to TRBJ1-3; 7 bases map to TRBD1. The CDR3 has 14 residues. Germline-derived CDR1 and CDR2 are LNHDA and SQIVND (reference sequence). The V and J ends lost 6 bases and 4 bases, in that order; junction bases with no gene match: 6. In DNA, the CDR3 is TGTGCCAGTAGAAGTACAGGGGACGGAAACACCATATATTTT. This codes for CASRSTGDGNTIYF.

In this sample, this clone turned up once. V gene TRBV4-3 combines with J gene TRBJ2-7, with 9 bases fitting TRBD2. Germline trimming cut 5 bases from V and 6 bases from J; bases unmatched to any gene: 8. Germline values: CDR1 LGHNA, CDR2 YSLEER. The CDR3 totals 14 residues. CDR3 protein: CASSKLQAGGEQYF. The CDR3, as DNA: TGCGCCAGCAGCAAACTCCAAGCGGGGGGCGAGCAGTACTTC.

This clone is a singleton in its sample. CDR3 in DNA: TGTGCCAGCAGGGGCAGGGGACGCAACTATGGCTACACCTTC. Residues: CASRGRGRNYGYTF. This rearrangement joins TRBV28 to TRBJ1-2; a possible D gene is TRBD1 (6 bases). This CDR3 has 14 amino acids. CDR1 is MDHEN, CDR2 SYDVKM, per germline. V shed 6 bases and J shed 2 bases, with 13 bases lying between them.

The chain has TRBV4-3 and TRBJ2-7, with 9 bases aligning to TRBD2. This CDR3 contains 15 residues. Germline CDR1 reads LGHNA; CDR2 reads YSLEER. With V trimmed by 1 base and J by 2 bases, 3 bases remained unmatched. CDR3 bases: TGCGCCAGCAGCCAAGGGCTAGCGGGGACCTACGAGCAGTACTTC. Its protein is CASSQGLAGTYEQYF.

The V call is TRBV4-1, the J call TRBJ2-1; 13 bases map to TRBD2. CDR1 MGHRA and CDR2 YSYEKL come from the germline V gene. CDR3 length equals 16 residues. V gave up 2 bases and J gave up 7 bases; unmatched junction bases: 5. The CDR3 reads CASSQTSGRDMNEQFF. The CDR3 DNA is TGCGCCAGCAGCCAAACTAGCGGGAGGGATATGAATGAGCAGTTCTTC.

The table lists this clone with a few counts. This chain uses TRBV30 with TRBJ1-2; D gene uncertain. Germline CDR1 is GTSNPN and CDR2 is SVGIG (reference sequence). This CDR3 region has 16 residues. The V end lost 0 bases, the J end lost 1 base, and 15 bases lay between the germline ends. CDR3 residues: CAWSVLPGSYNYGYTF. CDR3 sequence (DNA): TGTGCCTGGAGTGTCCTACCGGGATCTTATAACTATGGCTACACCTTC. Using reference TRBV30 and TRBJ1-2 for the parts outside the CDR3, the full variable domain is SQTIHQWPATLVQPVGSPLSLECTVEGTSNPNLYWYRQAAGRGLQLLFYSVGIGQISSEVPQNLSASRPQDRQFILSSKKLLLSDSGFYLCAWSVLPGSYNYGYTFGSGTRLTVV.

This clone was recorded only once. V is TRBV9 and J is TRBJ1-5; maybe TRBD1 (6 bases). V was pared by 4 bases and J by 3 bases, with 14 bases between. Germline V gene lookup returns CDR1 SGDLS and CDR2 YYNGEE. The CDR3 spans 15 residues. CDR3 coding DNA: TGTGCCAGCAGCCAATACCGGGACACCAATCAGCCCCAGCATTTT. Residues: CASSQYRDTNQPQHF.

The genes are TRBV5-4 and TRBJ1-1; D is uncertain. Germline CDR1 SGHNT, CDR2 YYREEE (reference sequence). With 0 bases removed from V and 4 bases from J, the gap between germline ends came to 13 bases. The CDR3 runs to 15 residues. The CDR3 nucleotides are TGTGCCAGCAGCTTGGCCCCGGATATGATCACTGAAGCTTTCTTT. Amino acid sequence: CASSLAPDMITEAFF.

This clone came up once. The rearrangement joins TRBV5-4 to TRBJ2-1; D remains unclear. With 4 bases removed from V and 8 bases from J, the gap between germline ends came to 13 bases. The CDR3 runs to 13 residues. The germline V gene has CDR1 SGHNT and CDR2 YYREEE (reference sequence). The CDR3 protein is CASSDKTEDEQFF. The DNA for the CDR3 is TGTGCCAGCAGCGATAAGACCGAAGATGAGCAGTTCTTC.

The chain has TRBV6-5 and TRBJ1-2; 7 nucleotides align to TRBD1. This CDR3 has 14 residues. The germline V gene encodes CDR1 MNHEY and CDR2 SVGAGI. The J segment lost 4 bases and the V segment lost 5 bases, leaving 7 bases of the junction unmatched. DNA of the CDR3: TGTGCCAGCAGTACGGACAGGACCCGCTATGGCTACACCTTC. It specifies CASSTDRTRYGYTF.

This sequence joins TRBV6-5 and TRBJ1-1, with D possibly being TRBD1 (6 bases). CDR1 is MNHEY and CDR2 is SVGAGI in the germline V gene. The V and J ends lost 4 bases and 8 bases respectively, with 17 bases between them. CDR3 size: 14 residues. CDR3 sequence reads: CASSLGGTRKEAFF. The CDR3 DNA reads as TGTGCCAGCAGTTTGGGAGGGACACGAAAAGAAGCTTTCTTT.

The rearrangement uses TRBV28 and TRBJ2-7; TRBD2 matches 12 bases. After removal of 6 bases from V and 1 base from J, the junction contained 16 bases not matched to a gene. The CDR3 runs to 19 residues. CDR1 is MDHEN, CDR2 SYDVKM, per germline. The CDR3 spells CASRQLFVLAGGRSYEQYF. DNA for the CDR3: TGTGCCAGCAGACAGCTTTTTGTACTAGCGGGAGGTCGGTCCTACGAGCAGTACTTC.

The CDR3 spells CASSALVNTEAFF. DNA for the CDR3: TGTGCCAGTAGTGCCCTGGTCAACACTGAAGCTTTCTTT. J is TRBJ1-1 and V is TRBV19; D unresolved. The length of the CDR3 is 13 residues. Germline V gene data show CDR1 as LNHDA and CDR2 as SQIVND (reference sequence). Trimming removed 5 bases at V and 2 bases at J, with 9 bases between.

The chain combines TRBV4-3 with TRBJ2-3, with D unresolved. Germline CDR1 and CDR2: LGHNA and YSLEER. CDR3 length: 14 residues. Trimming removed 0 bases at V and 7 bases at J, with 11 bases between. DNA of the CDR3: TGCGCCAGCAGCCAAGATCAAAGCCTGAATACGCAGTATTTT. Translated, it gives CASSQDQSLNTQYF.

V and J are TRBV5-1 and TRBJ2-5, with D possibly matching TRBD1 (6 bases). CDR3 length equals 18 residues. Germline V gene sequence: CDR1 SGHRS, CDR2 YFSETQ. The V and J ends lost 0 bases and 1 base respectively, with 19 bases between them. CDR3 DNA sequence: TGCGCCAGCAGCTTGGAACGGTTAGGACAGCTAAGCCAAGAGACCCAGTACTTC. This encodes CASSLERLGQLSQETQYF.

The CDR3 loop reads CASSSGANYGYTF. CDR3 coding DNA: TGTGCCAGCAGCTCCGGGGCCAACTATGGCTACACCTTC. The rearrangement links TRBV7-2 to TRBJ1-2; D might be TRBD1 (5 bases). Germline CDR1 is SGHTA and CDR2 is FQGNSA. V shed 4 bases and J shed 2 bases, with 8 bases lying between them. The CDR3 sequence is 13 residues long.

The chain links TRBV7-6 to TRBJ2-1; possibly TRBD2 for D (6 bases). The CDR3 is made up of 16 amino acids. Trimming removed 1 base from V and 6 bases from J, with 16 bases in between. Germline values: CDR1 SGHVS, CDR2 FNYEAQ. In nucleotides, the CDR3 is TGTGCCAGCAGCTTAGTGGGGTTTGGTAGCGGCAATGAGCAGTTCTTC. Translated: CASSLVGFGSGNEQFF.

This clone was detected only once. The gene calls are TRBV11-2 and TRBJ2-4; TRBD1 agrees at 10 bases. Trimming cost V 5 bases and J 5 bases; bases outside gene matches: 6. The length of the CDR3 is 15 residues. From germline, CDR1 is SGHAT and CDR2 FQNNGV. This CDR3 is CASSTTGGLENIQYF. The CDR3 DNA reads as TGTGCCAGCAGCACGACAGGGGGCTTGGAAAACATTCAGTACTTC.